The source of this TCR beta chain is a study of T-cell reconstitution after alpha-beta-depleted transplantation in children. Study-wide results and caveats: One year post-transplant, T-cell counts and diversity were largely derived from T cells produced anew.

This CDR3 comprises 13 residues. The V end lost 1 base, the J end lost 5 bases, and 8 bases lay between the germline ends. Germline assignment: CDR1 MGHDK and CDR2 SYGVNS. The TCRbeta library was prepared with unique molecular identifiers. TCRdb fed the PCR reads into MiXCR, producing one record per CDR3 protein. The data contain 550,000 to 600,000 distinct CDR3 sequences, about 21% of them singletons. This clonotype has ten or more counts. What it binds is unknown. This receptor was identified in a boy younger than two who had a stem cell transplant for acute myeloid leukemia, so the T cells may come from the graft donor. The source material was PBMCs, mostly from graft donor cells, sampled 360 days after TCRalphabeta/CD19-depleted stem cell transplant. The V call is TRBV25-1, the J call TRBJ1-1; D gene ambiguous. This chain's CDR3 is CASSESRWTEAFF. The CDR3 nucleotides are TGTGCCAGCAGTGAATCCAGGTGGACTGAAGCTTTCTTT. Full variable domain (missing parts from reference TRBV25-1 and TRBJ1-1): EADIYQTPRYLVIGTGKKITLECSQTMGHDKMYWYQQDPGMELHLIHYSYGVNSTEKGDLSSESTVSRIRTEHFPLTLESARPSHTSQYLCASSESRWTEAFFGQGTRLTVV.